A selection of T cell receptor beta chains follows, all from one sample in a study of cytomegalovirus exposure and HLA in healthy donors. The protocol was immunoSEQ multiplex PCR, while the TCRdb copy is restricted to in-frame clones and leaves out a portion. Among about 120,000 clones, about 80% were seen once, and the ten largest hold 1.8%. Source material: PBMCs. The receptors shown here come from a man aged 18-30 years in good health and CMV-seronegative. Each CDR3 is given with its conserved first and last residue. Fields, in order: CDR3 protein, CDR3 DNA, clone size, V gene, D gene, J gene. D genes are given only for firm matches. Clone size is not always given. Where it is, it says once, few, many or a class for expanded clones.

CASSLRQYNSPLHF	TGTGCCAGCAGCTTACGACAGTATAATTCACCCCTCCACTTT	.	TRBV11-2	.	TRBJ1-6
CASTAGWGEQYF	TGTGCCAGCACGGCAGGGTGGGGCGAGCAGTACTTC	.	TRBV2	.	TRBJ2-7
CASSLEPSSYTF	TGTGCCAGCAGCTTGGAACCCTCTAGCTACACCTTC	.	TRBV5-4	.	TRBJ1-2
CSTKRGAYNEQFF	TGCAGTACAAAACGGGGGGCTTACAATGAGCAGTTCTTC	once	TRBV29-1	.	TRBJ2-1
CASSSQNSPLHF	TGTGCCAGCAGCTCGCAGAATTCACCCCTCCACTTT	.	TRBV7-9	.	TRBJ1-6
CASQQGESYEQYF	TGTGCCAGCCAACAGGGAGAGTCCTACGAGCAGTACTTC	.	TRBV6-4	.	TRBJ2-7
CASSPPRAMGYEQYF	TGTGCCAGCAGCCCGCCGAGGGCGATGGGCTACGAGCAGTACTTC	.	TRBV13	.	TRBJ2-7
CASSQEGRTNYGYTF	TGCGCCAGCAGCCAAGAGGGCAGAACTAACTATGGCTACACCTTC	.	TRBV4-1	.	TRBJ1-2
CASSQGETYEQYF	TGTGCCAGCAGTCAAGGAGAAACTTACGAGCAGTACTTC	.	TRBV6-6	.	TRBJ2-7
CASSEGIANSPLHF	TGTGCCAGCAGTGAAGGTATAGCCAATTCACCCCTCCACTTT	.	TRBV6-4	.	TRBJ1-6
CASSLVGGNTEAFF	TGTGCCAGCAGCTTGGTTGGAGGGAACACTGAAGCTTTCTTT	.	TRBV5-6	.	TRBJ1-1
CASSLGPRSPGELFF	TGCGCCAGCAGCCTGGGTCCCAGGTCGCCCGGGGAGCTGTTTTTT	few	TRBV4-1	.	TRBJ2-2
CSVRDNDITAFF	TGCAGCGTCCGGGACAACGATATAACAGCTTTCTTT	few	TRBV29-1	.	TRBJ1-1
CASSLPGERGYTF	TGTGCCAGCAGCCTCCCCGGGGAGAGAGGCTACACCTTC	.	TRBV5-4	.	TRBJ1-2
CASSLGFQGTNGELFF	TGTGCCAGCAGCTTAGGCTTTCAGGGGACGAACGGGGAGCTGTTTTTT	.	TRBV7-8	.	TRBJ2-2
CASKRQGETEAFF	TGTGCCAGTAAGAGGCAGGGTGAAACTGAAGCTTTCTTT	.	TRBV19	.	TRBJ1-1
CASSDAQVEGDTEAFF	TGTGCCAGCAGTGACGCGCAGGTCGAGGGGGACACTGAAGCTTTCTTT	.	TRBV25-1	.	TRBJ1-1
CASSVAGARGVNTEAFF	TGTGCCAGCAGCGTAGCGGGCGCGCGGGGGGTGAACACTGAAGCTTTCTTT	.	TRBV9	.	TRBJ1-1
CASSPTTRTETQYF	TGTGCCAGCAGCCCGACGACTAGGACGGAGACCCAGTACTTC	.	TRBV7-3	.	TRBJ2-5
CAISESRQGAGEQYF	TGTGCCATCAGTGAGTCCCGACAGGGGGCTGGAGAGCAGTACTTC	.	TRBV10-3	TRBD1	TRBJ2-7
CASSQLLRGDNSPLHF	TGTGCCAGCAGCCAACTACTCAGGGGGGATAATTCACCCCTCCACTTT	.	TRBV5-6	TRBD1	TRBJ1-6
CASSLDRVQTNEKLFF	TGTGCCAGCAGCTTGGACAGGGTCCAAACTAATGAAAAACTGTTTTTT	.	TRBV5-5	.	TRBJ1-4
CASSGTGPGNTEAFF	TGTGCCAGCAGCGGGACAGGCCCGGGGAACACTGAAGCTTTCTTT	.	TRBV9	TRBD1	TRBJ1-1
CASSFLRSGNTIYF	TGTGCCAGCAGCTTCTTGAGGTCTGGAAACACCATATATTTT	.	TRBV7-8	.	TRBJ1-3
CASSLGTSEQETQYF	TGTGCCAGCAGCTTAGGGACTAGCGAACAAGAGACCCAGTACTTC	once	TRBV7-8	TRBD2	TRBJ2-5
CASSSSLYGGEQFF	TGTGCCAGCAGCTCCTCCCTTTACGGGGGGGAGCAGTTCTTC	.	TRBV7-3	TRBD2	TRBJ2-1
CASSRDRPQYF	TGTGCCAGCAGTCGGGACAGGCCGCAGTATTTT	.	TRBV6-5	TRBD1	TRBJ2-3
CASSHFGELGYNEQFF	TGCGCCAGCAGCCACTTTGGGGAACTAGGGTACAATGAGCAGTTCTTC	.	TRBV4-1	.	TRBJ2-1
CASSEGDRDWAYEQYF	TGTGCCAGCAGTGAAGGAGACAGGGACTGGGCCTACGAGCAGTACTTC	once	TRBV6-1	.	TRBJ2-7
CASSLAGEVFEQYF	TGTGCCAGCTCTCTAGCGGGGGAAGTTTTCGAGCAGTACTTC	.	TRBV18	TRBD2	TRBJ2-7
CARRGGQNTGELFF	TGTGCCAGAAGGGGGGGCCAAAACACCGGGGAGCTGTTTTTT	.	TRBV2	.	TRBJ2-2
CASSLGSEQYF	TGTGCCAGCAGCCTCGGTAGCGAGCAGTACTTC	.	TRBV6-6	.	TRBJ2-7
CSAEDSGGVPQETQYF	TGCAGCGCTGAGGACAGCGGGGGGGTTCCACAAGAGACCCAGTACTTC	few	TRBV29-1	TRBD2	TRBJ2-5
CASSLSVNTEAFF	TGTGCCAGCAGTCTCTCAGTGAACACTGAAGCTTTCTTT	.	TRBV27	.	TRBJ1-1
CASSYSSGQETQYF	TGTGCCAGCAGTTATAGTAGCGGCCAAGAGACCCAGTACTTC	.	TRBV6-5	.	TRBJ2-5
CASSLETSGYNEQFF	TGCGCCAGCAGCTTGGAGACTAGCGGATACAATGAGCAGTTCTTC	once	TRBV5-1	TRBD2	TRBJ2-1
CASSDRVNTEAFF	TGTGCCAGTAGTGACAGAGTGAACACTGAAGCTTTCTTT	.	TRBV19	.	TRBJ1-1
CASSARTGGAQPEAFF	TGTGCCAGCAGTGCCCGGACAGGGGGCGCGCAGCCTGAAGCTTTCTTT	.	TRBV6-1	TRBD1	TRBJ1-1
CASSLQGSRGYTF	TGTGCCAGCAGTTTACAGGGTTCTAGGGGCTACACCTTC	once	TRBV6-1	.	TRBJ1-2
CASSPARGARSFEQFF	TGTGCCAGCTCCCCCGCCAGGGGCGCGAGGAGTTTCGAGCAGTTCTTC	.	TRBV18	.	TRBJ2-1
CASSLAPLSWDRGPYLNTEAFF	TGTGCCAGCAGCTTAGCGCCCCTTTCTTGGGACAGGGGTCCGTATTTGAACACTGAAGCTTTCTTT	.	TRBV7-8	TRBD1	TRBJ1-1
CASSFSGGRGGGEQYF	TGTGCCAGCAGCTTTTCCGGGGGGAGAGGAGGGGGCGAGCAGTACTTC	.	TRBV7-8	.	TRBJ2-7
CASSQVSGVFNEQFF	TGCGCCAGCAGCCAAGTTAGCGGGGTTTTCAATGAGCAGTTCTTC	few	TRBV4-3	TRBD2	TRBJ2-1
CAATGVMKEKLFF	TGTGCCGCCACAGGGGTCATGAAGGAAAAACTGTTTTTT	.	TRBV15	TRBD1	TRBJ1-4
CASSFSGFTGELFF	TGTGCCAGCAGCTTCTCAGGATTCACCGGGGAGCTGTTTTTT	.	TRBV7-2	.	TRBJ2-2
CASSTDTLNTEAFF	TGTGCCAGCAGCACCGACACGTTGAACACTGAAGCTTTCTTT	.	TRBV11-1	.	TRBJ1-1
CASSISGDPYNEQFF	TGCGCCAGCAGCATCTCAGGGGACCCATACAATGAGCAGTTCTTC	.	TRBV5-1	.	TRBJ2-1
CASSPSATGELFF	TGTGCCAGCAGCCCCAGTGCCACCGGGGAGCTGTTTTTT	once	TRBV9	.	TRBJ2-2
CASTLKGTDEAFF	TGCGCCAGCACACTTAAAGGGACAGATGAAGCTTTCTTT	.	TRBV23-1	TRBD1	TRBJ1-1
CASSAAGISYNEQFF	TGTGCCAGCAGCGCGGCAGGGATTTCCTACAATGAGCAGTTCTTC	few	TRBV9	.	TRBJ2-1
CASSLRDNAYNEQFF	TGTGCCAGCAGCTTACGGGACAATGCCTACAATGAGCAGTTCTTC	.	TRBV7-8	.	TRBJ2-1
CASSPRSNTGELFF	TGCGCCAGCAGCCCGCGTTCGAACACCGGGGAGCTGTTTTTT	.	TRBV5-1	.	TRBJ2-2
CASSRSLRDQPQHF	TGTGCCAGTAGTAGATCGCTCAGGGATCAGCCCCAGCATTTT	once	TRBV19	.	TRBJ1-5
CASFDRGMNTEAFF	TGTGCCAGCTTCGACAGGGGTATGAACACTGAAGCTTTCTTT	.	TRBV19	TRBD1	TRBJ1-1
CASSFAGGSNTEAFF	TGTGCCAGCAGCTTCGCCGGGGGATCGAACACTGAAGCTTTCTTT	.	TRBV6-1	.	TRBJ1-1
CASSLQGRETQYF	TGTGCCAGCAGTTTACAGGGAAGGGAGACCCAGTACTTC	.	TRBV27	.	TRBJ2-5
CASSQDDREIDTQYF	TGCGCCAGCAGCCAAGATGACAGGGAAATTGATACGCAGTATTTT	.	TRBV4-3	TRBD1	TRBJ2-3
CASSTTSGGGYNEQFF	TGTGCCAGCAGCACCACTAGCGGGGGGGGCTACAATGAGCAGTTCTTC	once	TRBV11-3	TRBD2	TRBJ2-1
CASSSVSVTGELFF	TGCGCCAGCAGCTCGGTTTCGGTTACCGGGGAGCTGTTTTTT	.	TRBV5-1	.	TRBJ2-2